The 10 T cell receptor beta chains below all came from one sample that was sequenced in a study of siplizumab effects on memory and regulatory T cells. TCRdb keeps only in-frame clones here, not all; method: immunoSEQ multiplex PCR. The sample lists more than 95,000 clones, 90% to 95% occurring once. Sequencing was performed on CD4+ T cells sorted from blood. The receptors originated from a human donor in good health.

V is TRBV5-5 and J is TRBJ2-7, with no clear D. With 0 bases removed from V and 3 bases from J, the gap between germline ends came to 4 bases. The V gene's germline CDR1 is SGHKS and CDR2 YYEKEE (reference sequence). This CDR3 is built from 12 residues. For the CDR3, the DNA is TGTGCCAGCAGCTTGGGTATCTACGAGCAGTACTTC. Translated, it gives CASSLGIYEQYF.

The CDR3 bases are TGTGCCAGCAGCAGGGGGACAGGGGGGTCCTACGAGCAGTACTTC. It encodes CASSRGTGGSYEQYF. The chain couples TRBV6-1 to TRBJ2-7; 11 nucleotides align to TRBD1. The CDR3 runs 15 residues. The V segment lost 6 bases and the J segment 1 base; nucleotides outside the gene matches: 5. From germline, CDR1 is MNHNS and CDR2 SASEGT.

J is TRBJ2-7 and V is TRBV11-3; 8 nucleotides line up with TRBD2. Trimming cost V 1 base and J 2 bases; bases outside gene matches: 4. Germline CDR1 is SGHNT and CDR2 is YENEEA. The CDR3 is 15 residues long. In DNA form, the CDR3 reads TGTGCCAGCAGCTTAGGAGCGGGAGCCCCCTACGAGCAGTACTTC. Translated, it gives CASSLGAGAPYEQYF.

The chain has TRBV12-5 and TRBJ2-1; D is uncertain. Trimming cost V 6 bases and J 7 bases, with 16 bases left between them. The length of the CDR3 is 14 residues. CDR1 is LGHNT and CDR2 is FRNRAP in the germline V gene. The CDR3 DNA follows: TGTGCTAGTGGAACGGAATCCCGTGGGAATGAGCAGTTCTTC. Translating it yields CASGTESRGNEQFF.

The chain employs TRBV5-1 and TRBJ2-3; TRBD2 might be the D (5 bases). Per germline, CDR1 SGHRS and CDR2 YFSETQ. This CDR3 region has 14 residues. The V gene lost 4 bases and the J gene lost 4 bases, with 13 bases spanning the gap. CDR3 protein: CASSLGARPDTQYF. The CDR3 nucleotides read TGCGCCAGCAGCCTGGGAGCGCGCCCAGATACGCAGTATTTT.

V gene TRBV6-1 combines with J gene TRBJ2-7, with D possibly TRBD1 on 6 matching bases. The CDR3 runs to 13 residues. The ends were cut back, 8 bases at V and 5 bases at J, with 16 bases in the middle. Per germline, CDR1 MNHNS and CDR2 SASEGT. This CDR3 reads CASRQDWTDEQYF. In DNA form, the CDR3 reads TGTGCCAGCCGACAGGATTGGACTGACGAGCAGTACTTC.

This rearrangement joins TRBV7-2 to TRBJ2-3, with D hard to call. V was trimmed by 1 base and J by 4 bases, leaving 3 bases between them. Germline values: CDR1 SGHTA, CDR2 FQGNSA. The CDR3 loop spans 12 amino acids. The CDR3 sequence: CASSLGADTQYF. The CDR3 nucleotides are TGTGCCAGCAGCTTAGGGGCAGATACGCAGTATTTT.

This clone was counted once. The chain recombines TRBV5-6 with TRBJ2-1, with unresolved D. V was pared by 4 bases and J by 8 bases, with 25 bases between. CDR3 length equals 17 residues. Germline V gene data show CDR1 as SGHDT and CDR2 as YYEEEE. The CDR3 nucleotides are TGTGCCAGCAGCGCCAAGTGGCGGACCCCCGGTGGGGATGAGCAGTTCTTC. Its protein is CASSAKWRTPGGDEQFF.

This clone turned up a few times. V and J are TRBV29-1 and TRBJ1-1; D is unclear. Trimming removed 6 bases from V and 3 bases from J, with 5 bases in between. The CDR3 loop spans 10 amino acids. Looked up from germline, CDR1 is SQVTM and CDR2 is ANQGSEA. CDR3 nucleotides: TGCAGCGTCCGGGACACTGAAGCTTTCTTT. Translation gives CSVRDTEAFF.

The chain recombines TRBV10-2 with TRBJ1-1, with 9 bases lining up with TRBD1. The CDR3 length is 12 residues. The J segment lost 12 bases and the V segment lost 2 bases, leaving 4 bases of the junction unmatched. CDR1 WSHSY and CDR2 SAAADI come from the germline V gene. The CDR3 sequence is CASSEGTGITFF. The DNA for the CDR3 is TGCGCCAGCAGTGAGGGGACAGGGATTACTTTCTTT.